Shown below are 27 T cell receptor beta chains from a single sample sequenced in a study of T cell clonotyping in hematopoietic cell transplantation. The data were produced by immunoSEQ multiplex PCR, yet TCRdb's version contains in-frame clones alone and is incomplete. The table has about 11,000 clones, 75% to 95% seen once. The sequencing input was peripheral blood mononuclear cells. These receptors were collected from a woman in her fifties or sixties in good health. Some clones in this sample may be carry-over from other donors' samples.

This clone was picked up one time. V gene TRBV5-4 combines with J gene TRBJ1-6; D is perhaps TRBD1 (5 bases). CDR1 is SGHNT, CDR2 YYREEE, per germline (reference sequence). The CDR3 loop spans 14 amino acids. The V end lost 4 bases, the J end lost 11 bases, and 16 bases lay between the germline ends. CDR3 bases: TGTGCCAGCAGCGCAGGGTATGAATTGACACCCCTCCACTTT. It codes for CASSAGYELTPLHF.

V usage is TRBV10-3 and J usage is TRBJ1-5, with a tentative D call TRBD1 (6 bases). V lost 1 base and J 0 bases, leaving 16 bases between the germline ends. The CDR3 totals 18 residues. Germline V gene sequence: CDR1 ENHRY, CDR2 SYGVKD. Written as DNA, the CDR3 is TGTGCCATCAGTGAGTTTCCGACAGGCTTCTATAGCAATCAGCCCCAGCATTTT. This encodes CAISEFPTGFYSNQPQHF.

The chain employs TRBV6-1 and TRBJ1-2; 9 positions agree with TRBD1. V shed 4 bases and J 2 bases; nucleotides not matched to a gene: 5. The CDR3 is made up of 15 amino acids. Germline assignment: CDR1 MNHNS and CDR2 SASEGT. The CDR3 reads CASSVTGTGNYGYTF. In DNA form, the CDR3 reads TGTGCCAGCAGTGTAACCGGGACAGGGAACTATGGCTACACCTTC.

The V gene is TRBV30, the J gene TRBJ1-4; perhaps TRBD1 as D (5 bases). The CDR3 contains 12 residues. The germline CDR1 and CDR2 sequences are GTSNPN and SVGIG (reference sequence). V was trimmed by 3 bases and J by 7 bases, leaving 9 bases between them. The CDR3 loop reads CAWRRGSEKLFF. The CDR3 bases are TGTGCCTGGAGAAGGGGAAGTGAAAAACTGTTTTTT.

This clone was recorded once. The chain employs TRBV30 and TRBJ1-2, with 10 nucleotides matching TRBD1. Germline trimming cut 2 bases from V and 5 bases from J; bases unmatched to any gene: 5. Germline V gene data show CDR1 as GTSNPN and CDR2 as SVGIG (reference sequence). The CDR3 contains 14 residues. The CDR3 loop is CAWSPGQGSYGYTF. The CDR3 nucleotides read TGTGCCTGGAGTCCGGGACAGGGGTCTTATGGCTACACCTTC.

This clone has more than one count but fewer than ten. The chain employs TRBV29-1 and TRBJ2-7; 9 bases fit TRBD1. J lost 4 bases, V lost 5 bases, and 6 bases had no gene match. CDR3 length equals 13 residues. The germline V gene has CDR1 SQVTM and CDR2 ANQGSEA. Here the CDR3 reads CSVPGTGPYEQYF. The CDR3 nucleotides are TGCAGCGTTCCCGGGACAGGGCCGTACGAGCAGTACTTC.

This clone was observed a few times. This CDR3 is CASPLTGFNEQYF. The CDR3 nucleotides read TGTGCCAGCCCCTTGACAGGGTTTAACGAGCAGTACTTC. The rearrangement joins TRBV5-4 to TRBJ2-7; 7 nucleotides line up with TRBD1. The germline CDR1 and CDR2 sequences are SGHNT and YYREEE (reference sequence). The CDR3 runs 13 residues. The junction had 9 bases not matched to a gene; V was cut back by 7 bases and J by 5 bases.

The V gene is TRBV29-1, the J gene TRBJ1-1, with 10 bases that match TRBD1. The CDR3 is 15 amino acids. The germline CDR1 and CDR2 sequences are SQVTM and ANQGSEA. V shed 4 bases, J shed 1 base, and the junction held 6 bases outside the gene matches. The CDR3, as DNA: TGCAGCGTTGGGACAGGGGGGGAACGGAACACTGAAGCTTTCTTT. This codes for CSVGTGGERNTEAFF.

This rearrangement joins TRBV7-8 to TRBJ1-1, with TRBD1 identical over 9 bases. V gave up 1 base and J gave up 8 bases; unmatched junction bases: 2. Per the germline V gene, CDR1 is SGHVS and CDR2 is FQNEAQ. The CDR3 totals 13 residues. CDR3 DNA: TGTGCCAGCAGCTTAGTGGGACAGGGAGAAGCTTTCTTT. It is translated as CASSLVGQGEAFF.

The chain uses TRBV7-6 and TRBJ1-4, with no clear D. The CDR3 loop spans 14 amino acids. The germline CDR1 and CDR2 sequences are SGHVS and FNYEAQ. V lost 1 base to trimming and J lost 0 bases, with 3 bases between them. The CDR3 sequence is CASSLVPTNEKLFF. The DNA of the CDR3 is TGTGCCAGCAGCTTAGTTCCAACTAATGAAAAACTGTTTTTT.

The CDR3 loop is CAWSRNEKLFF. The CDR3 DNA reads TGTGCCTGGAGTCGAAATGAAAAACTGTTTTTT. The chain employs TRBV30 and TRBJ1-4; D is undetermined. This CDR3 spans 11 amino acids. CDR1 and CDR2 from the germline V gene are GTSNPN and SVGIG (reference sequence). V was cut by 2 bases and J by 5 bases, with 3 bases left in between.

The chain joins TRBV15 to TRBJ2-6; D remains ambiguous. CDR1 and CDR2 (germline): LNHNV, YYDKDF (reference sequence). V shed 0 bases and J shed 0 bases, with 6 bases lying between them. The CDR3 is 16 amino acids. The CDR3 bases are TGTGCCACCAGCAGAGAGCAGAGCTCTGGGGCCAACGTCCTGACTTTC. It translates to CATSREQSSGANVLTF.

The chain couples TRBV7-6 to TRBJ1-5; D gene uncertain. The CDR3 sequence is 15 residues long. Germline loops: CDR1 SGHVS, CDR2 FNYEAQ. Trimming removed 4 bases from V and 7 bases from J, with 17 bases in between. Here the CDR3 reads CASSSDEGFGQPQHF. CDR3 DNA: TGTGCCAGCAGCTCGGATGAAGGCTTTGGGCAGCCCCAGCATTTT.

V gene TRBV4-3 combines with J gene TRBJ2-5, with TRBD1 matching over 8 bases. CDR3 size: 16 residues. Per the germline V gene, CDR1 is LGHNA and CDR2 is YSLEER. The V and J ends lost 10 bases and 1 base, in that order; junction bases with no gene match: 14. The DNA for the CDR3 is TGCGCCACTTCCCTCGGGACAGGCGGATCCCAAGAGACCCAGTACTTC. It specifies CATSLGTGGSQETQYF.

This sequence joins TRBV7-2 and TRBJ2-6; the D is unclear. This CDR3 comprises 14 residues. V was shortened by 3 bases and J by 0 bases, with 3 bases between the two germline ends. Germline V gene data show CDR1 as SGHTA and CDR2 as FQGNSA. DNA of the CDR3: TGTGCCAGCAGCTTGGGCTCTGGGGCCAACGTCCTGACTTTC. Translation: CASSLGSGANVLTF. Based on the CDR3 plus reference TRBV7-2 and TRBJ2-6, the full variable domain is GAGVSQSPSNKVTEKGKDVELRCDPISGHTALYWYRQSLGQGLEFLIYFQGNSAPDKSGLPSDRFSAERTGGSVSTLTIQRTQQEDSAVYLCASSLGSGANVLTFGAGSRLTVL.

V gene TRBV7-3 combines with J gene TRBJ2-5; TRBD1 agrees at 8 bases. The CDR3 length is 15 residues. The germline V gene encodes CDR1 SGHTA and CDR2 FQGTGA. With V trimmed by 5 bases and J by 0 bases, 5 bases remained unmatched. The CDR3 nucleotides are TGTGCCAGCAGCCGGACAGGGATGTACCAAGAGACCCAGTACTTC. It codes for CASSRTGMYQETQYF.

The chain is built from TRBV7-9 and TRBJ1-2; no definite D call. CDR3 length: 13 residues. The V end lost 4 bases, the J end lost 2 bases, and 8 bases lay between the germline ends. Germline V gene data show CDR1 as SEHNR and CDR2 as FQNEAQ (reference sequence). This chain's CDR3 is CASSSTENYGYTF. DNA of the CDR3: TGTGCCAGCAGCTCGACGGAGAACTATGGCTACACCTTC.

This rearrangement joins TRBV30 to TRBJ1-1; D is unclear. This CDR3 is built from 13 residues. Germline V gene data show CDR1 as GTSNPN and CDR2 as SVGIG (reference sequence). The V and J ends lost 4 bases and 3 bases respectively, with 12 bases between them. The CDR3 bases are TGTGCCTGGACCCGAGGGCTTGACACTGAAGCTTTCTTT. Protein: CAWTRGLDTEAFF.

This rearrangement joins TRBV5-6 to TRBJ2-1, with D perhaps TRBD2 (5 bases). The CDR3 covers 14 residues. Germline V gene lookup returns CDR1 SGHDT and CDR2 YYEEEE. Trimming removed 1 base at V and 7 bases at J, with 12 bases between. CDR3 DNA: TGTGCCAGCAGCTTGCCAAACCGGGGAAATGAGCAGTTCTTC. It codes for CASSLPNRGNEQFF.

The V call is TRBV28, the J call TRBJ2-1, with 9 positions matching TRBD1. Germline V lookup: CDR1 MDHEN, CDR2 SYDVKM. V lost 6 bases to trimming and J lost 6 bases; unmatched junction nucleotides: 3. The CDR3 is made up of 13 amino acids. CDR3 sequence reads: CASRRQGGNEQFF. In nucleotides, the CDR3 is TGTGCCAGCAGGCGACAGGGGGGCAATGAGCAGTTCTTC.

The V and J genes are TRBV6-6 and TRBJ2-5; D gene unclear. Germline assignment: CDR1 MNHNY and CDR2 SVGAGI (reference sequence). V lost 2 bases and J 8 bases, leaving 3 bases between the germline ends. This CDR3 is 10 amino acids long. CDR3 sequence reads: CASSYETQYF. The CDR3 nucleotides are TGTGCCAGCAGTTACGAAACCCAGTACTTC.

This clone was recorded only once. This chain links TRBV6-5 with TRBJ1-5, with 9 bases aligning to TRBD1. The V and J ends lost 5 bases and 2 bases, in that order; junction bases with no gene match: 4. This CDR3 comprises 15 residues. Germline loops: CDR1 MNHEY, CDR2 SVGAGI. The CDR3 here is CASSRDREGNQPQHF. In DNA form, the CDR3 reads TGTGCCAGCAGTCGGGACAGGGAGGGCAATCAGCCCCAGCATTTT.

The chain recombines TRBV5-1 with TRBJ1-1, with 7 positions matching TRBD1. Unmatched junction bases numbered 4, after V lost 0 bases and J lost 5 bases. CDR1 and CDR2 (germline): SGHRS, YFSETQ. CDR3 length equals 14 residues. The CDR3 DNA reads TGCGCCAGCAGCTTGGCAGGGGGGTCGACTGAAGCTTTCTTT. It specifies CASSLAGGSTEAFF.

The chain recombines TRBV2 with TRBJ2-1, with D hard to call. CDR1 is SNHLY, CDR2 FYNNEI, per germline. This CDR3 is built from 10 residues. The germline V and J ends were trimmed by 6 bases and 4 bases, with 1 base remaining between them. CDR3 region: CASRYNEQFF. In DNA form, the CDR3 reads TGTGCCAGCAGATACAATGAGCAGTTCTTC.

J is TRBJ1-1 and V is TRBV5-1; D not resolved. Deletions cut 0 bases from V and 2 bases from J, with 8 bases between. The CDR3 has 14 residues. Germline CDR1 reads SGHRS; CDR2 reads YFSETQ. The CDR3 DNA is TGCGCCAGCAGCTTGGGTTTACCTAACACTGAAGCTTTCTTT. This translates into CASSLGLPNTEAFF.

This chain links TRBV7-2 with TRBJ2-7; no definite D call. Trimming shortened V by 3 bases and J by 2 bases, and 2 bases separated the two germline ends. CDR3 size: 11 residues. The germline V gene encodes CDR1 SGHTA and CDR2 FQGNSA. The CDR3 bases are TGTGCCAGCAGCTTTGCCTACGAGCAGTACTTC. It yields the protein CASSFAYEQYF.

The chain recombines TRBV4-1 with TRBJ1-1; D ambiguous. Deletions cut 0 bases from V and 3 bases from J, with 11 bases between. The CDR3 is 15 amino acids. Looked up from germline, CDR1 is MGHRA and CDR2 is YSYEKL. CDR3: CASSQEIGRDTEAFF. CDR3 nucleotides: TGCGCCAGCAGCCAAGAAATAGGGCGGGACACTGAAGCTTTCTTT.